Listed here is a single T cell receptor beta chain. The antigen is not known. The data were obtained in a study of cytomegalovirus exposure and HLA in healthy donors. Germline loops: CDR1 GTSNPN, CDR2 SVGIG (reference sequence). V shed 0 bases and J shed 4 bases, with 8 bases lying between them. The CDR3 extends over 13 amino acids. This PCR relied on a set of 60 Vbeta primers and 13 Jbeta primers. Only in-frame clones appear in the TCRdb table, and some are missing; sequencing was by immunoSEQ multiplex PCR. This sample's clone table lists over 100,000 clones. Study-level results: Because they were indistinguishable, some V segments, including TRBV6-2 and TRBV6-3, were excluded. Segments of the TCR beta V type were, in most cases, productive about 90% or about 30% of the time in an earlier analysis. CMV serostatus was the sole immune exposure information available.

This TCR was recovered from a man aged 40-55 years in good health and CMV-seropositive. The sequencing input was PBMCs. The V gene is TRBV30, the J gene TRBJ2-3, with D maybe TRBD2 (6 bases). For the CDR3, the DNA is TGTGCCTGGAGTGTTGGAGGGGCAGATACGCAGTATTTT. This translates into CAWSVGGADTQYF.